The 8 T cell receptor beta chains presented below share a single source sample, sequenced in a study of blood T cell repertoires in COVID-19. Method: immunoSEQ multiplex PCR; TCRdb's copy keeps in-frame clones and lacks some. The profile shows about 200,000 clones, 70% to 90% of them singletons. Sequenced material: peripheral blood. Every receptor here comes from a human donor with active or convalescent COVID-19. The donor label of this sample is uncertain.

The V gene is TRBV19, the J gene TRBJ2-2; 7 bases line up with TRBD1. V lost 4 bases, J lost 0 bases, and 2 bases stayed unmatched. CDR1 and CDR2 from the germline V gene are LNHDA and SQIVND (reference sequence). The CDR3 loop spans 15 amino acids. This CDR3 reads CASSRGTANTGELFF. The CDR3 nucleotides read TGTGCCAGTAGTAGAGGGACAGCGAACACCGGGGAGCTGTTTTTT.

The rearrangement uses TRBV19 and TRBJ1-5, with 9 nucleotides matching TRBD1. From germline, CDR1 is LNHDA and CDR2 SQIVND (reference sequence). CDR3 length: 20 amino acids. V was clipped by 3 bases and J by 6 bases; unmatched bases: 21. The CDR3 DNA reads TGTGCCAGTAGTATGAACAAACCGGGACAGGGTTTCGCAGTCGGTCAGCCCCAGCATTTT. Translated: CASSMNKPGQGFAVGQPQHF.

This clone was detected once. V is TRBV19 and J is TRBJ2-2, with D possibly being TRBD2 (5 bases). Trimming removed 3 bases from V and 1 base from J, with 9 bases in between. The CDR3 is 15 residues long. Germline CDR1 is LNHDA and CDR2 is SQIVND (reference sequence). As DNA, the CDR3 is TGTGCCAGTAGTATTAGACTATTGAACACCGGGGAGCTGTTTTTT. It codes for CASSIRLLNTGELFF.

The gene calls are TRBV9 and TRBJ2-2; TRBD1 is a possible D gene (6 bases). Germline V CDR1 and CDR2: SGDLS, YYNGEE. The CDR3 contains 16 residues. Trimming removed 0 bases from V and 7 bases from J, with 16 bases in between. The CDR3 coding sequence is TGTGCCAGCAGCGTAGAGGCCCCCGGCAGGGGCGGGGAGCTGTTTTTT. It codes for CASSVEAPGRGGELFF. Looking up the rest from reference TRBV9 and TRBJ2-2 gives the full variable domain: DSGVTQTPKHLITATGQRVTLRCSPRSGDLSVYWYQQSLDQGLQFLIQYYNGEERAKGNILERFSAQQFPDLHSELNLSSLELGDSALYFCASSVEAPGRGGELFFGEGSRLTVL.

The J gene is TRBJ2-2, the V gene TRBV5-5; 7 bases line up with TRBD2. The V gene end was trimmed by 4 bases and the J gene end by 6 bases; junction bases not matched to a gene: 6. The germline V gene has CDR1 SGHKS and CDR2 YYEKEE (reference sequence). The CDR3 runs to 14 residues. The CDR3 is CASSLAGVSGELFF. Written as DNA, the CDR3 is TGTGCCAGCAGCCTGGCGGGGGTGTCCGGGGAGCTGTTTTTT.

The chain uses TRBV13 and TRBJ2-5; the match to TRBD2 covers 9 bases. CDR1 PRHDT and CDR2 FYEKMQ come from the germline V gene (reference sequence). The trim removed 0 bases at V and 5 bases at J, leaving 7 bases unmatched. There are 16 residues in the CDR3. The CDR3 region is CASSLGASGTRETQYF. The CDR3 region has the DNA TGTGCCAGCAGCTTAGGTGCTAGCGGGACACGGGAGACCCAGTACTTC. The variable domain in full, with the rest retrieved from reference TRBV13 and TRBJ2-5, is AAGVIQSPRHLIKEKRETATLKCYPIPRHDTVYWYQQGPGQDPQFLISFYEKMQSDKGSIPDRFSAQQFSDYHSELNMSSLELGDSALYFCASSLGASGTRETQYFGPGTRLLVL.

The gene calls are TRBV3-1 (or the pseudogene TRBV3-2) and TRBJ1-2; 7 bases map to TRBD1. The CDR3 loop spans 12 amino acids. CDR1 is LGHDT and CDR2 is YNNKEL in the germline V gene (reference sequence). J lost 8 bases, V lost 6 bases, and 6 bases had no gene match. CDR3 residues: CASSQTGVGYTF. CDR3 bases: TGTGCCAGCAGTCAAACAGGGGTAGGCTACACCTTC.

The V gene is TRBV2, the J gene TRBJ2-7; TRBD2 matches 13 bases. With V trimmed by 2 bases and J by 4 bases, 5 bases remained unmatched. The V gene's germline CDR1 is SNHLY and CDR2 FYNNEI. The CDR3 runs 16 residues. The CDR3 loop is CASSENLLAGGYEQYF. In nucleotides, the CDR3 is TGTGCCAGCAGTGAAAACCTACTAGCGGGAGGGTACGAGCAGTACTTC.